This is a list of T cell receptor beta chains from one sample in a study of metastatic and nonmetastatic thyroid tumors. TCRdb re-called the PCR reads with MiXCR. The sample lists around 20,000 clones, around 30% seen once, with about 25% in the top ten. The material sequenced was tumor tissue. The source is a male donor with papillary thyroid cancer or a benign thyroid nodule (not recorded which). Some clones in this sample may be carry-over from other donors' samples. Both conserved end residues are part of each CDR3. A D gene is named only where the DNA matches it firmly. For some rows the clone size is stated as once, few or many, or as a class when expanded; others skip it.

CASSLTSGSTKNIQYF TGTGCCAGCAGTTTAACCAGCGGGAGCACCAAAAACATTCAGTACTTC TRBJ2-4 TRBV12-3/TRBV12-4 TRBD2 few
CASSVLLGETQYF TGTGCCAGCAGCGTGCTTTTGGGGGAGACCCAGTACTTC TRBJ2-5 TRBV9 . many
CASSPIAGQETQNF TGTGCCAGCAGCCCGATAGCGGGACAGGAGACCCAGAACTTC TRBJ2-5 TRBV4-2 . .
CSARLAGEVAKNIQYF TGCAGTGCTAGACTAGCGGGAGAGGTAGCCAAAAACATTCAGTACTTC TRBJ2-4 TRBV20-1 TRBD2 few
CSVLAGEVETQYF TGCAGTGTCTTAGCGGGGGAGGTAGAGACCCAGTACTTC TRBJ2-5 TRBV20-1 TRBD2 .
CASSYESRGLYEQYF TGTGCCAGCAGTTACGAATCCCGAGGCCTCTACGAGCAGTACTTC TRBJ2-7 TRBV6-5 . .
CASSLVSSGANVLTF TGTGCCAGCAGCCTGGTTAGCTCTGGGGCCAACGTCCTGACTTTC TRBJ2-6 TRBV6-1 . medium-sized
CASRTQGAGDTQYF TGTGCCAGCAGAACCCAGGGGGCCGGAGATACGCAGTATTTT TRBJ2-3 TRBV6-1 TRBD1 medium-sized
CASSEGQSGANVLTF TGTGCCAGCAGTGAAGGGCAGTCTGGGGCCAACGTCCTGACTTTC TRBJ2-6 TRBV6-1 . .
CASSSGQGAFYEQYF TGTGCCAGCAGTTCCGGACAGGGGGCGTTTTACGAGCAGTACTTC TRBJ2-7 TRBV28 TRBD1 .
CASSRAARTENIQYF TGTGCCAGCAGCCGGGCGGCTAGAACAGAGAACATTCAGTACTTC TRBJ2-4 TRBV7-2 . .
CASRSGARYTF TGTGCCAGCAGGTCAGGGGCCCGCTACACCTTC TRBJ1-2 TRBV6-1 . .
CASSESGTYSEAFF TGTGCCAGCAGTGAATCTGGGACTTATTCTGAAGCTTTCTTT TRBJ1-1 TRBV6-1 . many
CASSDPYSGDGYGYTF TGCGCCAGCAGTGACCCATACAGCGGGGACGGCTATGGCTACACCTTC TRBJ1-2 TRBV10-2 . few
CASTLGGAESPLHF TGTGCCAGCACGTTAGGGGGCGCCGAATCACCCCTCCACTTT TRBJ1-6 TRBV25-1 TRBD1 few
CASSPFSASSGRGDTQYF TGTGCCAGCTCACCTTTTTCAGCATCTAGCGGACGCGGAGATACGCAGTATTTT TRBJ2-3 TRBV18 TRBD2 .
CSARGTDYNQPQHF TGCAGTGCTAGAGGGACAGATTACAATCAGCCCCAGCATTTT TRBJ1-5 TRBV20-1 . few
CAIRVTYNEQFF TGTGCCATCAGGGTCACCTACAATGAGCAGTTCTTC TRBJ2-1 TRBV6-2/TRBV6-3 . few
CSASNLRGYTF TGCAGTGCTAGTAACCTGAGGGGCTACACCTTC TRBJ1-2 TRBV20-1 . .
CASSPSGTGTRSGNTIYF TGCGCCAGCAGCCCCTCCGGGACAGGGACCCGCTCTGGAAACACCATATATTTT TRBJ1-3 TRBV5-1 TRBD1 many
CASKSKNFDREQYF TGTGCCAGCAAATCCAAAAATTTCGACAGAGAGCAGTACTTC TRBJ2-7 TRBV6-1 . few
CSARTGTSGGDTQYF TGCAGTGCTCGGACCGGGACTAGCGGGGGAGATACGCAGTATTTT TRBJ2-3 TRBV20-1 TRBD2 medium-sized
CDSSRPVGGETQYF TGTGACAGCAGCAGACCAGTGGGCGGTGAGACCCAGTACTTC TRBJ2-5 TRBV28 . .
CASSSPGQGIEQYF TGTGCCAGCAGCTCCCCGGGACAGGGTATCGAGCAGTACTTC TRBJ2-7 TRBV11-2 TRBD1 .
CASSFAWVDTQYF TGCGCCAGCAGCTTTGCATGGGTAGATACGCAGTATTTT TRBJ2-3 TRBV5-1 . .
CAKCESRQQETQYF TGTGCCAAGTGTGAGTCGAGACAGCAAGAGACCCAGTACTTC TRBJ2-5 TRBV10-3 . few
CASSREGGLDGYTF TGTGCCAGCAGTAGGGAGGGGGGTCTCGATGGCTACACCTTC TRBJ1-2 TRBV6-1 . few
CASSLGGNDPTDTQYF TGCGCCAGCAGCTTAGGCGGGAACGACCCAACAGATACGCAGTATTTT TRBJ2-3 TRBV5-1 . many
CSASLGPQSLWEQYF TGCAGTGCATCACTAGGACCCCAATCGCTTTGGGAGCAGTACTTC TRBJ2-7 TRBV20-1 . many
CASRGTATTNEKLFF TGTGCCAGCAGGGGGACAGCAACAACTAATGAAAAACTGTTTTTT TRBJ1-4 TRBV2 TRBD1 many
CASSLSPYEQYF TGTGCCAGCAGTTTAAGCCCCTACGAGCAGTACTTC TRBJ2-7 TRBV28 . few
CASSPSGVNWDTQYF TGTGCCAGCAGCCCCTCGGGAGTCAACTGGGATACGCAGTATTTT TRBJ2-3 TRBV9 . .
CASSLRSSWNTEAFF TGCGCCAGCAGCTTGCGGTCTTCTTGGAACACTGAAGCTTTCTTT TRBJ1-1 TRBV5-1 . medium-sized
CSAPGGQFYQEKLFF TGCAGTGCTCCAGGGGGACAGTTTTATCAGGAAAAACTGTTTTTT TRBJ1-4 TRBV20-1 TRBD1 .
CASSPNQGQGYTF TGCGCCAGCAGCCCCAACCAGGGACAAGGCTACACCTTC TRBJ1-2 TRBV4-3 . .
CASSEVGSGQETQYF TGTGCCAGCAGTGAAGTAGGTAGCGGGCAAGAGACCCAGTACTTC TRBJ2-5 TRBV6-1 TRBD2 many
CASSRLAGANEQFF TGTGCCAGCAGCAGACTAGCGGGAGCGAATGAGCAGTTCTTC TRBJ2-1 TRBV6-1 TRBD2 few
CATSDPRGDTQYF TGTGCCACCAGTGACCCCAGGGGAGATACGCAGTATTTT TRBJ2-3 TRBV24-1 . many
CASSLDAGSFYGYTF TGCGCCAGCAGCTTGGATGCAGGGTCCTTCTATGGCTACACCTTC TRBJ1-2 TRBV5-1 . medium-sized
CASSYRDWGLEQYF TGTGCCAGCAGTTACCGGGACTGGGGTCTCGAGCAGTACTTC TRBJ2-7 TRBV6-5 . .
CASSPGTGFHNEQFF TGTGCCAGCAGCCCCGGGACAGGTTTCCACAATGAGCAGTTCTTC TRBJ2-1 TRBV12-3/TRBV12-4 TRBD1 .
CASSVGPMNTEAFF TGTGCCAGCAGCGTAGGGCCTATGAACACTGAAGCTTTCTTT TRBJ1-1 TRBV9 . .
CASSKEPWGLGEQYF TGTGCCAGTAGTAAAGAACCTTGGGGACTTGGAGAGCAGTACTTC TRBJ2-7 TRBV19 . .
CASSLGGPGQGRYEQYF TGTGCCAGCAGCTTGGGTGGCCCGGGACAGGGTAGATACGAGCAGTACTTC TRBJ2-7 TRBV5-4 TRBD1 .
CASSLRGPGQGSGELFF TGTGCCAGCAGCTTAAGGGGCCCGGGACAGGGATCCGGGGAGCTGTTTTTT TRBJ2-2 TRBV7-3 TRBD1 once
CASSPPGQPHREQYF TGCGCCAGCAGCCCCCCGGGACAACCCCACCGCGAGCAGTACTTC TRBJ2-7 TRBV5-1 . .
CASSLRTGEQYF TGTGCCAGCAGCTTAAGGACAGGAGAGCAGTACTTC TRBJ2-7 TRBV11-2 TRBD1 .
CASSLAGAGKRTNEKLFF TGTGCCAGCAGCTTAGCTGGGGCAGGGAAGAGGACTAATGAAAAACTGTTTTTT TRBJ1-4 TRBV7-6 . medium-sized
CASSPGQHEAFF TGCGCCAGCAGCCCAGGACAGCATGAAGCTTTCTTT TRBJ1-1 TRBV5-1 . .
CASSEGGSGANVLTF TGTGCCAGCAGTGAGGGGGGCTCTGGGGCCAACGTCCTGACTTTC TRBJ2-6 TRBV6-4 . .
CASSPSSSNQPQHF TGTGCCAGCTCACCATCCTCGAGCAATCAGCCCCAGCATTTT TRBJ1-5 TRBV18 . few
CSARAQTSYGYTF TGCAGTGCTAGAGCACAGACTAGTTATGGCTACACCTTC TRBJ1-2 TRBV20-1 . .
CATSDWGLNYGYTF TGTGCCACCAGTGATTGGGGGCTAAACTATGGCTACACCTTC TRBJ1-2 TRBV24-1 . few